This T cell receptor beta chain was obtained from a study of cytomegalovirus exposure and HLA in healthy donors. Study overall: Earlier sequencing of about 179 million T cells yielded around 120 million unique TCR beta sequences.

The J segment lost 4 bases and the V segment lost 4 bases, leaving 2 bases of the junction unmatched. Germline values: CDR1 SGHTA, CDR2 FQGNSA. This CDR3 region has 15 residues. The PCR had 60 Vbeta and 13 Jbeta primers. Libraries were prepared by immunoSEQ multiplex PCR; TCRdb keeps only in-frame clonotypes and omits some of them. This sample contains 150,000 or so clones. The sequence came from a woman between 50 and 59 years old in good health and CMV-seronegative. Specimen: PBMCs. The V and J genes are TRBV7-2 and TRBJ2-7; 15 nucleotides match TRBD2. DNA of the CDR3: TGTGCCAGCAGCTGGACTAGCGGGGGGGATTACGAGCAGTACTTC. Translating gives CASSWTSGGDYEQYF.